This T cell receptor (beta chain) appears in the sequencing data of a study of OX40 agonist ivuxolimab in advanced cancers. The assay was immunoSEQ multiplex PCR, and TCRdb's table has in-frame clones only and misses some. The table includes 20,000 to 25,000 clones, around four fifths detected once. V dropped 0 bases and J dropped 1 base, with 6 bases sitting between them. The germline V gene encodes CDR1 KGHSH and CDR2 LQKENI. The CDR3 runs to 15 residues. This material consisted of CD4+ or CD8+ T cells sorted from blood, taken in a trial of the OX40 agonist ivuxolimab. This chain joins TRBV18 and TRBJ2-2; D is unclear. The source of this sequence is an adult with an advanced solid tumor such as melanoma, head and neck, liver or kidney cancer. CDR3 sequence: CASSPPSGNTGELFF. CDR3 DNA sequence: TGTGCCAGCTCACCACCGTCCGGGAACACCGGGGAGCTGTTTTTT.